Listed here is a single T cell receptor (beta chain). V shed 5 bases and J 8 bases; nucleotides not matched to a gene: 8. The CDR3 spans 15 residues. Germline CDR1 MRHNA, CDR2 SNTAGT. The data were taken from a study of T cell repertoires in cytomegalovirus infection. Study at large: It was the public TCR beta signatures that indicated both CMV infection and matching HLA type.

Each CDR3 protein is one row after TCRdb ran MiXCR on the reads. There are 680,000 or so distinct CDR3 sequences in the sample; approximately 40% occur only once, and around 2.8% lies in the top ten. The chain couples TRBV6-4 to TRBJ2-3; TRBD2 matches 12 bases. This TCR derives from a human donor in good health (CMV status not recorded). Some clones in this sample may be carry-over from other donors' samples. The specimen was PBMCs. CDR3 residues: CASSPLAGGPGTQYF. In DNA, the CDR3 is TGTGCCAGCAGTCCGCTAGCGGGGGGGCCTGGTACGCAGTATTTT.